One and the same sample provided the 25 T cell receptor beta chains below, sequenced in a study of blood T cell repertoires in COVID-19. The protocol was immunoSEQ multiplex PCR, while the TCRdb copy is restricted to in-frame clones and leaves out a portion. The sample contains tens of thousands of clones, roughly four fifths of which appear only once. The sample comprised peripheral blood. These receptors were collected from a human donor in a cohort sampled during active COVID-19.

The chain links TRBV18 to TRBJ1-6; TRBD1 aligns across 9 bases. Trimming took 0 bases from V and 9 from J; bases not matched to a gene: 6. The CDR3 is made up of 16 amino acids. The germline V gene has CDR1 KGHSH and CDR2 LQKENI. The CDR3 spells CASSPPGQGRGSPLHF. Written as DNA, the CDR3 is TGTGCCAGCTCACCACCGGGACAGGGTCGGGGTTCACCCCTCCACTTT. The whole variable domain, filled in from reference TRBV18 and TRBJ1-6, reads NAGVMQNPRHLVRRRGQEARLRCSPMKGHSHVYWYRQLPEEGLKFMVYLQKENIIDESGMPKERFSAEFPKEGPSILRIQQVVRGDSAAYFCASSPPGQGRGSPLHFGNGTRLTVT.

This clone was recorded only once. This chain links TRBV6-1 with TRBJ1-4; D gene ambiguous. Trimming removed 2 bases at V and 4 bases at J, with 11 bases between. Germline values: CDR1 MNHNS, CDR2 SASEGT. CDR3 length: 15 amino acids. As DNA, the CDR3 is TGTGCCAGCAGTGAACGGTCAGGCATTAATGAAAAACTGTTTTTT. This sequence encodes CASSERSGINEKLFF.

The rearrangement joins TRBV7-2 to TRBJ2-3; TRBD2 matches 11 bases. After removal of 8 bases from V and 3 bases from J, the junction contained 7 bases not matched to a gene. Germline lookup yields CDR1 SGHTA and CDR2 FQGNSA. CDR3 length equals 15 residues. The CDR3 here is CASAIAGGPTDTQYF. The DNA for the CDR3 is TGTGCCAGCGCTATAGCGGGGGGGCCAACAGATACGCAGTATTTT.

This clone was seen more than once but under ten times. The V gene is TRBV28, the J gene TRBJ1-5; no firm D call. Germline V gives CDR1 MDHEN, CDR2 SYDVKM. CDR3 length: 13 amino acids. V gave up 5 bases and J gave up 5 bases, with 10 bases separating them. Written as DNA, the CDR3 is TGTGCCAGCAGTAAACCCAGTTATCAGCCCCAGCATTTT. This encodes CASSKPSYQPQHF.

The V gene is TRBV7-2, the J gene TRBJ2-1; 7 bases map to TRBD1. V trimming: 5 bases; J trimming: 4 bases; junction bases outside the gene matches: 8. This CDR3 is built from 15 residues. Germline lookup yields CDR1 SGHTA and CDR2 FQGNSA. In DNA form, the CDR3 reads TGTGCCAGCAGCGTAGGGGGACAGCCTTACAATGAGCAGTTCTTC. Translated, it gives CASSVGGQPYNEQFF.

This clone was detected once. V is TRBV7-9 and J is TRBJ1-1; tentatively, D is TRBD1 (6 bases). V lost 6 bases and J lost 0, with 11 bases in between. Germline CDR1 SEHNR, CDR2 FQNEAQ (reference sequence). The CDR3 has 14 residues. The CDR3 loop is CASSFGQLNTEAFF. CDR3 DNA: TGTGCCAGCAGTTTTGGACAGCTGAACACTGAAGCTTTCTTT.

V is TRBV5-6 and J is TRBJ1-2; 7 bases fit TRBD1. The CDR3 consists of 14 residues. With V trimmed by 0 bases and J by 7 bases, 6 bases remained unmatched. From germline, CDR1 is SGHDT and CDR2 YYEEEE. The CDR3 DNA follows: TGTGCCAGCAGCTTGGGACAGGGAGTACCTGGCTACACCTTC. It translates to CASSLGQGVPGYTF.

The rearrangement uses TRBV4-1 and TRBJ2-2; 8 positions match TRBD1. Trimming took 0 bases from V and 11 from J; bases not matched to a gene: 8. Germline values: CDR1 MGHRA, CDR2 YSYEKL. CDR3 length: 15 amino acids. The CDR3 bases are TGCGCCAGCAGCCAAGAGGGGACAGGACCCCGAGAGCTGTTTTTT. The encoded protein is CASSQEGTGPRELFF.

J is TRBJ2-2 and V is TRBV12-3 or TRBV12-4; unclear D gene. The V end was cut by 4 bases, the J end by 6 bases, with 6 bases between. CDR3 length: 12 residues. CDR3 residues: CASSYPPGELFF. In nucleotides, the CDR3 is TGTGCCAGCAGTTATCCTCCCGGGGAGCTGTTTTTT.

V is TRBV28 and J is TRBJ1-6, with a possible D match to TRBD1 (5 bases). This CDR3 region has 13 residues. Germline loops: CDR1 MDHEN, CDR2 SYDVKM. The V end was cut by 6 bases, the J end by 2 bases, with 5 bases between. The CDR3 nucleotides are TGTGCCAGCAGGGGGCCCTATAATTCACCCCTCCACTTT. This gives the protein CASRGPYNSPLHF.

The CDR3 nucleotides read TGTGCCAGCAGCTTAGGGTTCGGCGGGGGCTACAATGAGCAGTTCTTC. It translates to CASSLGFGGGYNEQFF. The chain has TRBV5-4 and TRBJ2-1; 7 nucleotides agree with TRBD2. The CDR3 contains 16 residues. Germline assignment: CDR1 SGHNT and CDR2 YYREEE (reference sequence). J was trimmed by 3 bases and V by 2 bases; bases with no gene match: 8.

Relative to its sample, this clone is medium-sized. This rearrangement joins TRBV6-1 to TRBJ1-3; the match to TRBD1 covers 9 bases. The CDR3 is made up of 16 amino acids. Per germline, CDR1 MNHNS and CDR2 SASEGT. J was trimmed by 0 bases and V by 3 bases; bases with no gene match: 3. Here the CDR3 reads CASSEGQGFSGNTIYF. The CDR3, as DNA: TGTGCCAGCAGTGAGGGACAGGGCTTCTCTGGAAACACCATATATTTT.

The chain has TRBV7-8 and TRBJ2-2; D possibly corresponds to TRBD2 (6 bases). Trimming left V 1 base short and J 7 bases short, with 16 bases between. The length of the CDR3 is 16 residues. CDR1 SGHVS and CDR2 FQNEAQ come from the germline V gene. The CDR3 sequence is CASSLDFWGGDGELFF. The CDR3, as DNA: TGTGCCAGCAGCTTAGATTTCTGGGGCGGGGACGGGGAGCTGTTTTTT.

The chain has TRBV28 and TRBJ2-7; 8 nucleotides match TRBD2. The germline V gene has CDR1 MDHEN and CDR2 SYDVKM. V dropped 5 bases and J dropped 0; count of bases not matched to a gene: 6. CDR3 length: 15 amino acids. DNA of the CDR3: TGTGCCAGCAGTCCTCCTGCGGGGGGCTCCTACGAGCAGTACTTC. Translation gives CASSPPAGGSYEQYF.

The V gene is TRBV18, the J gene TRBJ2-1, with D perhaps TRBD1 (5 bases). The V gene's germline CDR1 is KGHSH and CDR2 LQKENI. The CDR3 has 14 amino acids. V gave up 1 base and J gave up 8 bases, with 12 bases separating them. The CDR3 sequence is CASSPRAGLDEQFF. The DNA for the CDR3 is TGTGCCAGCTCACCACGGGCAGGGTTGGATGAGCAGTTCTTC.

The V and J genes are TRBV10-3 and TRBJ2-3; D is possibly TRBD2 (6 bases). The V gene lost 8 bases and the J gene lost 6 bases, with 6 bases spanning the gap. The CDR3 totals 10 residues. In germline, CDR1 is ENHRY, CDR2 SYGVKD. CDR3 loop: CAIGGDTQYF. Here the CDR3 DNA reads TGTGCCATCGGGGGGGATACGCAGTATTTT.

The rearrangement links TRBV5-6 to TRBJ2-7; TRBD2 might be the D (7 bases). The CDR3 sequence is 12 residues long. Germline loops: CDR1 SGHDT, CDR2 YYEEEE. V lost 3 bases to trimming and J lost 6 bases, with 10 bases between them. CDR3 amino acids: CASSSGGIEQYF. As DNA, the CDR3 is TGTGCCAGCAGCTCGGGGGGCATCGAGCAGTACTTC. The full variable domain, with the rest looked up from reference TRBV5-6 and TRBJ2-7, is DAGVTQSPTHLIKTRGQQVTLRCSPKSGHDTVSWYQQALGQGPQFIFQYYEEEERQRGNFPDRFSGHQFPNYSSELNVNALLLGDSALYLCASSSGGIEQYFGPGTRLTVT.

V and J are TRBV11-3 and TRBJ1-4; TRBD1 agrees at 9 bases. J was trimmed by 13 bases and V by 6 bases; bases with no gene match: 6. This CDR3 has 12 amino acids. Germline lookup yields CDR1 SGHNT and CDR2 YENEEA. CDR3 coding DNA: TGTGCCAGCAGTTCTCCGGGACAGGGACTGTTTTTT. Protein product: CASSSPGQGLFF.

The rearrangement links TRBV28 to TRBJ1-5, with TRBD1 as a possible D gene (5 bases). The CDR3 length is 15 residues. Trimming took 6 bases from V and 1 from J, leaving 13 bases between them. CDR1 and CDR2 (germline): MDHEN, SYDVKM. The CDR3 DNA follows: TGTGCCAGCAGCCCGTGGGGCGGAAGCAATCAGCCCCAGCATTTT. Translated, it gives CASSPWGGSNQPQHF. The complete variable domain, with remaining parts taken from reference TRBV28 and TRBJ1-5, reads DVKVTQSSRYLVKRTGEKVFLECVQDMDHENMFWYRQDPGLGLRLIYFSYDVKMKEKGDIPEGYSVSREKKERFSLILESASTNQTSMYLCASSPWGGSNQPQHFGDGTRLSIL.

The rearrangement links TRBV3-1 (or the pseudogene TRBV3-2) to TRBJ1-6; weak D call: TRBD1 (5 bases). With 1 base removed from V and 10 bases from J, the gap between germline ends came to 11 bases. Germline values: CDR1 LGHDT, CDR2 YNNKEL (reference sequence). This CDR3 has 14 amino acids. This CDR3 reads CASSQARGSSPLHF. The CDR3 DNA sequence: TGTGCCAGCAGCCAAGCTAGGGGAAGCTCACCCCTCCACTTT.

Ten or more counts support this clone. The chain links TRBV5-1 to TRBJ2-2; D gene uncertain. Germline values: CDR1 SGHRS, CDR2 YFSETQ. V lost 7 bases and J lost 3, with 16 bases in between. The CDR3 covers 15 residues. CDR3 in amino acids: CASALSTTYTGELFF. The CDR3 DNA sequence: TGCGCCAGCGCCCTCTCTACCACCTACACCGGGGAGCTGTTTTTT.

The rearrangement joins TRBV25-1 to TRBJ2-3, with D maybe TRBD2 (5 bases). The length of the CDR3 is 13 residues. V lost 2 bases, J lost 6 bases, and 9 bases lay in between. Looked up from germline, CDR1 is MGHDK and CDR2 is SYGVNS. This CDR3 is CASSEGGRDTQYF. CDR3 nucleotide sequence: TGTGCCAGCAGTGAAGGAGGAAGGGATACGCAGTATTTT.

The table lists this clone with a few counts. This sequence joins TRBV4-1 and TRBJ1-2; no clear D. Germline-derived CDR1 and CDR2 are MGHRA and YSYEKL. The CDR3 covers 13 residues. Trimming cost V 4 bases and J 1 base, with 7 bases left between them. CDR3 bases: TGCGCCAGCAGCCTTGAGGGTAACTATGGCTACACCTTC. Protein: CASSLEGNYGYTF.

The J gene is TRBJ2-2, the V gene TRBV6-5, with 10 bases that match TRBD2. The junction had 5 bases not matched to a gene; V was cut back by 6 bases and J by 7 bases. In germline, CDR1 is MNHEY, CDR2 SVGAGI. This CDR3 is built from 14 residues. The CDR3 protein is CASRLAGGSGELFF. The CDR3 bases are TGTGCCAGCAGATTAGCGGGGGGCAGCGGGGAGCTGTTTTTT.

This chain links TRBV27 with TRBJ1-2, with TRBD1 identical over 8 bases. The CDR3 has 13 residues. The germline CDR1 and CDR2 sequences are MNHEY and SMNVEV (reference sequence). Trimming removed 8 bases from V and 4 bases from J; junction bases left unmatched: 6. The CDR3 sequence is CASRLGQGYGYTF. In nucleotides, the CDR3 is TGTGCCAGCCGCCTCGGACAGGGCTATGGCTACACCTTC.